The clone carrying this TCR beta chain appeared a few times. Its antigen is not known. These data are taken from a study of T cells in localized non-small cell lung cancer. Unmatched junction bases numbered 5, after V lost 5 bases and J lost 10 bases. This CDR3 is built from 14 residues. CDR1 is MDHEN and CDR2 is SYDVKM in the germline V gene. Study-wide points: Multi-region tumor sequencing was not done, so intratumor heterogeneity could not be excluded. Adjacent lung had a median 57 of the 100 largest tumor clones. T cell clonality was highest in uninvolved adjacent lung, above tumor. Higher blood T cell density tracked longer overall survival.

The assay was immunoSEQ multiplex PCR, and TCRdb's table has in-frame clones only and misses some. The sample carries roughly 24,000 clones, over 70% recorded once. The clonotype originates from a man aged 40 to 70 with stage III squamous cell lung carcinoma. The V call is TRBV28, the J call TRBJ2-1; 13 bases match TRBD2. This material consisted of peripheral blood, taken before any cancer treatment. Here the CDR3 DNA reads TGTGCCAGCAGTGGACTAGCGGGAGTAGGGGAGCAGTTCTTC. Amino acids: CASSGLAGVGEQFF.